The 19 T cell receptor beta chains reported below all come from one sample, sequenced in a study of T cells expressing NK-cell markers. Reprocessing the 5' RACE reads, TCRdb reports a single entry for every CDR3 protein and omits DNA. This sample's table has about 540,000 distinct CDR3 sequences. Specimen: blood T cells: a sorted CD56 or NKG2C T cell subset, CD4+ or CD8+ T cells, or bulk PBMC T cells (not recorded which). The receptors here all came from a man aged 18 to 29 in good health.

J is TRBJ1-5 and V is TRBV20-1; TCRdb's D call of TRBD1 is untestable without DNA. This CDR3 comprises 14 residues. Germline loops: CDR1 DFQATT, CDR2 SNEGSKA (reference sequence). The CDR3 spells CSARGGQSNQPQHF.

The chain is built from TRBV5-1 and TRBJ2-3; the D call of TRBD2 rests on TCRdb alone, since no DNA is present to check it. CDR3 length: 16 residues. Per germline, CDR1 SGHRS and CDR2 YFSETQ. CDR3 region: CASSILAGGTGDTQYF.

The chain employs TRBV5-1 and TRBJ2-7. The CDR3 is made up of 14 amino acids. Germline V gene data show CDR1 as SGHRS and CDR2 as YFSETQ. This CDR3 reads CASSLVGVGNEQYF.

The genes are TRBV6-1 and TRBJ2-5; TCRdb's assignment of TRBD1 cannot be checked, as there is no DNA. The CDR3 consists of 13 residues. Looked up from germline, CDR1 is MNHNS and CDR2 is SASEGT. The CDR3 reads CATRSDRKETQYF.

The V call is TRBV2, the J call TRBJ1-1. This CDR3 is built from 15 residues. The V gene's germline CDR1 is SNHLY and CDR2 FYNNEI. The CDR3 loop is CASSLTGFENTEAFF.

The rearrangement joins TRBV25-1 to TRBJ2-7; as DNA is missing, the TRBD1 call by TCRdb cannot be tested. This CDR3 is 15 amino acids long. In germline, CDR1 is MGHDK, CDR2 SYGVNS. CDR3 region: CASSEAPGAGYEQYF.

V usage is TRBV7-2 and J usage is TRBJ2-7; TCRdb gives TRBD1 as the D gene, but with no DNA this cannot be confirmed. The CDR3 is 16 amino acids. Germline-derived CDR1 and CDR2 are SGHTA and FQGNSA. CDR3: CASSLGETSFGYEQYF.

V and J are TRBV24-1 and TRBJ2-1; TCRdb picks TRBD1, but there is no DNA to check that call. The CDR3 is 16 amino acids. The germline V gene has CDR1 KGHDR and CDR2 SFDVKD. The CDR3 reads CATSDSRGDRGNEQFF.

The chain uses TRBV4-1 and TRBJ1-2; TCRdb lists TRBD1, though no DNA is available to test this call. CDR1 MGHRA and CDR2 YSYEKL come from the germline V gene. The CDR3 totals 13 residues. Here the CDR3 reads CASSHGGMNGYTF.

This chain connects TRBV4-1 to TRBJ2-2; TCRdb designates TRBD1, a call that cannot be tested without DNA. This CDR3 is built from 15 residues. Germline V gene lookup returns CDR1 MGHRA and CDR2 YSYEKL. The CDR3 loop reads CASSQEEGVTGELFF.

The chain is built from TRBV28 and TRBJ1-4; without DNA, the TCRdb call of TRBD1 cannot be checked. The CDR3 has 14 amino acids. Germline V gene data show CDR1 as MDHEN and CDR2 as SYDVKM. CDR3 sequence: CASSLFLGDEKLFF.

The chain uses TRBV12-3 or TRBV12-4 and TRBJ2-1; the D call of TRBD2 rests on TCRdb alone, since no DNA is present to check it. The CDR3 runs 15 residues. The CDR3 region is CASSSGTSGGQEQFF.

The CDR3 loop reads CASTTTSGSQYF. The rearrangement joins TRBV12-3 or TRBV12-4 to TRBJ2-3; TCRdb names TRBD2, which stays unverified in the absence of DNA. There are 12 residues in the CDR3.

The chain is built from TRBV27 and TRBJ2-1; TCRdb picks TRBD1, but there is no DNA to check that call. There are 14 residues in the CDR3. Germline lookup yields CDR1 MNHEY and CDR2 SMNVEV (reference sequence). CDR3 loop: CASNRQGAGNEQFF.

J is TRBJ2-5 and V is TRBV5-5; checking the TCRdb D call of TRBD1 is not possible without DNA. The CDR3 covers 15 residues. Per germline, CDR1 SGHKS and CDR2 YYEKEE (reference sequence). The CDR3 protein is CASSLLDRSGETQYF.

This chain connects TRBV29-1 to TRBJ2-7; TCRdb's D call, TRBD1, is unchecked because there is no DNA. This CDR3 has 14 residues. Germline V gives CDR1 SQVTM, CDR2 ANQGSEA. CDR3 in amino acids: CSVEVTGTGYEQYF.

The gene calls are TRBV27 and TRBJ1-1. Germline loops: CDR1 MNHEY, CDR2 SMNVEV (reference sequence). The CDR3 sequence is 16 residues long. The CDR3 here is CASSLFATGVNTEAFF.

This chain uses TRBV27 with TRBJ2-1; TCRdb calls TRBD1, which cannot be checked without DNA. The CDR3 length is 16 residues. The germline V gene has CDR1 MNHEY and CDR2 SMNVEV (reference sequence). CDR3 region: CASSLKGGIKYNEQFF.

The chain recombines TRBV15 with TRBJ1-2; TCRdb outputs TRBD1, but without DNA this stays unchecked. The CDR3 extends over 14 amino acids. Germline V lookup: CDR1 LNHNV, CDR2 YYDKDF (reference sequence). The CDR3 protein is CATSPAGTHYGYTF.